This T cell receptor (beta chain) was recovered during a study of blood T cells in healthy people across ages. Study-level background: Per two T cells, about one barcoded beta molecule was captured through template switching.

About this clonotype itself: Its target is unknown.

A second PCR, run for about 6 to 11 cycles, used a sample-barcoded 5' primer plus a J-beta primer mix. TCRdb redid the calling of the 5' RACE reads with MiXCR, one entry per CDR3 protein. Of 600,000 or so distinct CDR3 sequences detected, approximately 30% appear once; the ten largest clones hold about a sixth. Germline CDR1 and CDR2: MNHNY and SVGAGI (reference sequence). Trimming stripped 0 bases from V and 7 bases from J, with 7 bases between. This CDR3 has 12 amino acids. Overall study findings and caveats: Among long-lived donors, naive CD4+ cells were more numerous and diversity higher than in aged donors.

This chain links TRBV6-6 with TRBJ2-7; D unresolved. The sample comprised blood. This sequence originates from a woman at least 80 years old in good health. DNA for the CDR3: TGTGCCAGCAGTTACTCGAAAGAGGAGCAGTACTTC. It codes for CASSYSKEEQYF.